What follows is one TCR beta chain and its context. Using immunoSEQ multiplex PCR, the repertoire was profiled, and TCRdb retains in-frame clones only, with some absent. The sample lists around 300,000 clones; roughly nine tenths were seen once. Germline V gene data show CDR1 as MDHEN and CDR2 as SYDVKM. The V end was cut by 6 bases, the J end by 8 bases, with 10 bases between. This CDR3 has 12 residues. These data come from a study of blood T cell repertoires in COVID-19. The clonotype was recovered from a woman aged 25 to 39 with COVID-19, enrolled during active disease. The genes are TRBV28 and TRBJ1-4; no definite D call. Sequenced sample: peripheral blood. The CDR3 region is CASSPPSEKLFF. The CDR3 nucleotides are TGTGCCAGCAGCCCCCCAAGCGAAAAACTGTTTTTT.